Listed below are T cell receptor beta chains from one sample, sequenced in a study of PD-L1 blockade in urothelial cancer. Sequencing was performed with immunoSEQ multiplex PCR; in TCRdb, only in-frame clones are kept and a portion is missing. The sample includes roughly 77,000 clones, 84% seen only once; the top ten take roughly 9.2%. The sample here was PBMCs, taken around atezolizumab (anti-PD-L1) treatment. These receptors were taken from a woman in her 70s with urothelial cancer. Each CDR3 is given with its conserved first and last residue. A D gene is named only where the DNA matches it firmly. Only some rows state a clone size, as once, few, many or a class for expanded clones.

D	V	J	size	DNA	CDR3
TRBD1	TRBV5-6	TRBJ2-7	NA	TGTGCCAGCAGCTCGGGACAGCGCTCCTACGAGCAGTACTTC	CASSSGQRSYEQYF
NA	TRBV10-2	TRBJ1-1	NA	TGCGCCAGCAGTGAGATGGCAGTGTTTCTGAACACTGAAGCTTTCTTT	CASSEMAVFLNTEAFF
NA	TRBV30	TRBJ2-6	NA	TGTGCCGGGCGGGCTTTCTCTGGGGCCAACGTCCTGACTTTC	CAGRAFSGANVLTF
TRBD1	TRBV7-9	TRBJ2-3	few	TGTGCCAGCAGCCCCGGGACAGGGGATACAGATACGCAGTATTTT	CASSPGTGDTDTQYF
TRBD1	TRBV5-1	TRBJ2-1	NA	TGCGCCAGCAGCCCCGGACAGGGGGCTTACAATGAGCAGTTCTTC	CASSPGQGAYNEQFF
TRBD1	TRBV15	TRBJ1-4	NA	TGTGCCACCAGCAGAGTACATGGGACAGGGTTCTGGGGAAAGATGTTTTTT	CATSRVHGTGFWGKMFF
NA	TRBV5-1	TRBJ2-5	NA	TGCGCCAGCAAGGCGGGTAAAGAGACCCAGTACTTC	CASKAGKETQYF
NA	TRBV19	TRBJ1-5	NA	TGTGCCACCGGGGAGGGCGGGGGCGAGGATCAGCCCCAGCATTTT	CATGEGGGEDQPQHF
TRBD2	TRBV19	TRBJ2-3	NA	TGTGCCAGTAGTCCGATGGGACTAGCGGGAATCACAGATACGCAGTATTTT	CASSPMGLAGITDTQYF
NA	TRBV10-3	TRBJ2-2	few	TGTGCCACGGCTCCTCGGCCGCGGGGAAACACCGGGGAGCTGTTTTTT	CATAPRPRGNTGELFF
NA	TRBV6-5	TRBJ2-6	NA	TGTGCCAGCAGTTATAATCTACTCTCTGGGGCCAACGTCCTGACTTTC	CASSYNLLSGANVLTF
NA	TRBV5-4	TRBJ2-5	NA	TGTGCCAGCAGCCCCTCCGCAGGGCAAGAGACCCAGTACTTC	CASSPSAGQETQYF
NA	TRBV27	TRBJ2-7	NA	TGTGCCAGCAGTACCCGTAGCAGGGTTTGGGAGCAGTACTTC	CASSTRSRVWEQYF
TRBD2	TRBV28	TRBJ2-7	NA	TGTGCCAGCAGTTCCCTGGCTAGCGGGAGAAGGTTGTCGGGGGAGCAGTACTTC	CASSSLASGRRLSGEQYF
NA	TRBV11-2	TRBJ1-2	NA	TGTGCCAGCAGCCAGGGACTATCCGGGGACTATGGCTACACCTTC	CASSQGLSGDYGYTF
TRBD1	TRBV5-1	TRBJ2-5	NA	TGCGCCAGCAGCTCGACAGGGGTTTCGCAAGAGACCCAGTACTTC	CASSSTGVSQETQYF
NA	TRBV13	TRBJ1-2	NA	TGTGCCAGCAGCTTAGGTGGGCGCGATGGCTACACCTTC	CASSLGGRDGYTF
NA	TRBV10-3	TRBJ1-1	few	TGTGCCATCAGTGAGTCGACAGAGAACACTGAAGCTTTCTTT	CAISESTENTEAFF
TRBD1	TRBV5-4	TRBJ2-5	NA	TGTGCCAGCAGCGAAAGGACAGGGGCCTTAGAGACCCAGTACTTC	CASSERTGALETQYF
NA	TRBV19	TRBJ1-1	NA	TGTGCCAGTAGTATCTCGGTTTCCCATACCACTGAAGCTTTCTTT	CASSISVSHTTEAFF
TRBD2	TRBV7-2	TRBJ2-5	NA	TGTGCCAGCAGCCCTCACCTGACTAGCGGGGGCCTAATCGGGGAGACCCAGTACTTC	CASSPHLTSGGLIGETQYF
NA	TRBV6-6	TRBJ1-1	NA	TGTGCCAGCAGTTCCCTCGGGGGAGGGGGAAACACTGAAGCTTTCTTT	CASSSLGGGGNTEAFF
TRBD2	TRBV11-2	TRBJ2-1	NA	TGTGCCAGCGGACCGCGACTAGCGGGAGTTTTCAATGAGCAGTTCTTC	CASGPRLAGVFNEQFF
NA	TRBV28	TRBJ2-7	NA	TGTGCCAGCAGTTCCCGCCGCGACTACGAGCAGTACTTC	CASSSRRDYEQYF
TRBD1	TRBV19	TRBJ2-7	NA	TGTGCCAGTAGCCTGGGACAGGGACTCTCCTACGAGCAGTACTTC	CASSLGQGLSYEQYF
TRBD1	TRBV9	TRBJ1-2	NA	TGTGCCAGCGAATGGGGGACAGGGTTTGTAGTAGACTATGGCTACACCTTC	CASEWGTGFVVDYGYTF
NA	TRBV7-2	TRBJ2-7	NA	TGTGCCAGCAGCTTAGAAACCCACTCATTTCGAGACGAGCAGTACTTC	CASSLETHSFRDEQYF
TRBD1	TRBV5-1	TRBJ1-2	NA	TGCGCTTCCCAGCAGGGTTCAGGGGGGAATGGCTACACCTTC	CASQQGSGGNGYTF
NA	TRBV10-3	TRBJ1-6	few	TGTGCCATCAGGCCCACAGTCGATAATTCACCCCTCCACTTT	CAIRPTVDNSPLHF
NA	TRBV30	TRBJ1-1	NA	TGTGCCTGGAGTGTAGGGGGAGGGACCGTAGCCGCTTTCTTT	CAWSVGGGTVAAFF
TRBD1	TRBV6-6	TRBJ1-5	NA	TGTGCCAGCAGATCGTACAGGGGTGGGAATCAGCCCCAGCATTTT	CASRSYRGGNQPQHF
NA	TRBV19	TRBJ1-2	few	TGTGCCAGCGAGAAACCACACAGGGCTGGCTACACCTTC	CASEKPHRAGYTF
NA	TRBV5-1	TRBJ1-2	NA	TGCGCCAGCAGCTTGGAAGGGAGGAATGGCTACACCTTC	CASSLEGRNGYTF
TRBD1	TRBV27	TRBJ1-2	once	TGTGCCAGCAGTTCCACCTTGGGACAGTCGAGGGGCTACACCTTC	CASSSTLGQSRGYTF
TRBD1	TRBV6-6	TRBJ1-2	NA	TGTGCCAGCAGGGGCGACAGGGGAATTTATGGCTACACCTTC	CASRGDRGIYGYTF
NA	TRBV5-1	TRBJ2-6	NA	TGCGCCAGCAGCCCCTCCTTGGCCGGGGCCAACGTCCTGACTTTC	CASSPSLAGANVLTF
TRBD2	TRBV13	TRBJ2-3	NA	TGTGCCAGCAGCTACAATCGCGGGGGGCCCACTCACACAGATACGCAGTATTTT	CASSYNRGGPTHTDTQYF
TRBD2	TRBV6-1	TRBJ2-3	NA	TGTGCCAGCAGCACACTAGCGGGGTTTTTTGATACGCAGTATTTT	CASSTLAGFFDTQYF
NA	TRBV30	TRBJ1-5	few	TGTGCCTGGAGTTCTGGCAGCAATCAGCCCCAGCATTTT	CAWSSGSNQPQHF
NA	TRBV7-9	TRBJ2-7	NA	TGTGCCAGCAGCTTAGCGCTTACAGACGAGCAGTACTTC	CASSLALTDEQYF
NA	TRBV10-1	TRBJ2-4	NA	TGCGCCAGCAGTGAGTTGCCGACTCTAGCCAAAAACATTCAGTACTTC	CASSELPTLAKNIQYF
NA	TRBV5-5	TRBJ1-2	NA	TGTGCCAGCAGCTTGGCTTACTCAGGTGACCTTTACTATGGCTACACCTTC	CASSLAYSGDLYYGYTF
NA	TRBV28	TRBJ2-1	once	TGTGCCAGCAGTTTTCCCGGGAGCTCCTACAATGAGCAGTTCTTC	CASSFPGSSYNEQFF
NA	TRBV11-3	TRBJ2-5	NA	TGTGCCAGCAGCTTAGAAGGCGGTGGGACCCAGTACTTC	CASSLEGGGTQYF
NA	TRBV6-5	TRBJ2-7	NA	TGTGCCAGCAGGTCGGCCAGGGGCTCCTACGAGCAGTACTTC	CASRSARGSYEQYF
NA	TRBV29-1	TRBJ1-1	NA	TGCAGCGTTGAAGCCCAGGGGTACAAAGCTTTCTTT	CSVEAQGYKAFF
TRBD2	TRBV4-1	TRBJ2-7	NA	TGCGCCAGCAGCCCGGGACTAGCGGGAGGAAATTACGAGCAGTACTTC	CASSPGLAGGNYEQYF
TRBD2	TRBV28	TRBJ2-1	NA	TGTGCCAGCAGTTCGGCTAGCGGGGGGGGGAGCTCCTACAATGAGCAGTTCTTC	CASSSASGGGSSYNEQFF
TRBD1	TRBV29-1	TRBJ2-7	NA	TGCAGCGTGAAATCAGGGGGTGTCTACGAGCAGTACTTC	CSVKSGGVYEQYF
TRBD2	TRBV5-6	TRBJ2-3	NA	TGTGCCAGCAGCTTGAGCGGGACTGTGAACACAGATACGCAGTATTTT	CASSLSGTVNTDTQYF
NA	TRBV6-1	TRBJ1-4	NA	TGTGCCAGCAGTGAAGGGGGGCAGGCCGATGAAAAACTGTTTTTT	CASSEGGQADEKLFF
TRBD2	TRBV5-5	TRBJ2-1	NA	TGTGCCAGCAGCTTGAGCGGGGGATCCTACAATGAGCAGTTCTTC	CASSLSGGSYNEQFF